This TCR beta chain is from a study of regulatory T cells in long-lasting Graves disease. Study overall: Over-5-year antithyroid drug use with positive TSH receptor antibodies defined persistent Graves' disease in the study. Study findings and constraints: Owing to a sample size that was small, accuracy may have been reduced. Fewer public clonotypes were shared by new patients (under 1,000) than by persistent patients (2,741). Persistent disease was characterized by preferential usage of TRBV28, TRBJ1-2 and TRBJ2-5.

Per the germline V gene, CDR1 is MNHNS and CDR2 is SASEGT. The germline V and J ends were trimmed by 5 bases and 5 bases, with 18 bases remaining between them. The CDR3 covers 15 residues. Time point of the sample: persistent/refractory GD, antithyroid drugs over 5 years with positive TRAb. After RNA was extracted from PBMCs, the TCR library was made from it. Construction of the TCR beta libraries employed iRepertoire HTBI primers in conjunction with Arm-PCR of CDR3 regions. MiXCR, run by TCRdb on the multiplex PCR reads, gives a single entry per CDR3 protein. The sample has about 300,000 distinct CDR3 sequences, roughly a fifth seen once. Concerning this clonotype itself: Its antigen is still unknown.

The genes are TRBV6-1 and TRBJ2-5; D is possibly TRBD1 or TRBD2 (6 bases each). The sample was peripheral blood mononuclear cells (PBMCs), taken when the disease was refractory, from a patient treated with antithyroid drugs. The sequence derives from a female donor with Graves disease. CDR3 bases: TGTGCCAGCAGTCCCCTCATGGGGGGCGCGGAGACCCAGTACTTC. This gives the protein CASSPLMGGAETQYF.